This T cell receptor beta chain derives from a study of OX40 agonist ivuxolimab in advanced cancers. CDR1 is MGHRA and CDR2 is YSYEKL in the germline V gene. The CDR3 totals 16 residues. V lost 5 bases and J lost 3; bases outside the gene matches: 8. Clones were read by immunoSEQ multiplex PCR, and TCRdb kept only the in-frame ones, dropping some. The data hold tens of thousands of clones, with about nine tenths observed a single time. The sequence was collected from an adult with an advanced solid tumor such as melanoma, head and neck, liver or kidney cancer. The sample here was CD4+ or CD8+ T cells sorted from blood, taken in a trial of the OX40 agonist ivuxolimab. The rearrangement joins TRBV4-1 to TRBJ2-2; TRBD1 matches 8 bases. CDR3 bases: TGCGCCAGCAGCTTACAGGGGGTTGGGTACACCGGGGAGCTGTTTTTT. Amino acids: CASSLQGVGYTGELFF.